This T cell receptor (beta chain) was sequenced during a study of regulatory T cells in long-lasting Graves disease. Arm-PCR of CDR3 regions and iRepertoire HTBI primers were used to build TCR beta libraries. TCRdb called the multiplex PCR reads again in MiXCR, with one record for every CDR3 protein. Here the sample spans hundreds of thousands of distinct CDR3 sequences, approximately 15% being singletons. This clonotype has a handful of counts. Looked up from germline, CDR1 is KGHSH and CDR2 is LQKENI. CDR3 length: 15 amino acids. V trimming: 6 bases; J trimming: 2 bases; junction bases outside the gene matches: 7. The time point: newly diagnosed GD, antithyroid drugs for less than 3 months. The authors made the TCR library using RNA they extracted from PBMCs. The sample also formed part of further work on T cells in Graves' hyperthyroidism and ophthalmopathy.

This TCR was sampled from a woman in her 30s with Graves disease. The chain links TRBV18 to TRBJ2-7, with TRBD2 matching over 10 bases. Source: peripheral blood mononuclear cells (PBMCs), taken at new diagnosis, from a patient treated with antithyroid drugs. CDR3 loop: CASSQGLADTYEQYF. In DNA, the CDR3 is TGTGCCAGCTCCCAAGGACTAGCGGACACCTACGAGCAGTACTTC.